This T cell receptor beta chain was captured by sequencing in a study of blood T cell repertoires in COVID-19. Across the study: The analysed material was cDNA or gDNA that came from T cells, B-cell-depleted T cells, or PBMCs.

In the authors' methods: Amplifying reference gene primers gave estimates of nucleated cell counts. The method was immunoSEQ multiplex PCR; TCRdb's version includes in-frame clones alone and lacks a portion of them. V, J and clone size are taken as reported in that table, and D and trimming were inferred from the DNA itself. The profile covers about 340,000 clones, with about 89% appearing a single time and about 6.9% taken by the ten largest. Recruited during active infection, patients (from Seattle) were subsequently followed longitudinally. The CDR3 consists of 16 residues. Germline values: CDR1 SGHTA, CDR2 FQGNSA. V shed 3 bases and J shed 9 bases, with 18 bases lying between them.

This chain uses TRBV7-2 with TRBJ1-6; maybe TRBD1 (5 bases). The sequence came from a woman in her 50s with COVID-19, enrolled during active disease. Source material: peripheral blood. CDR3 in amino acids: CASSLGSRGGSSPLHF. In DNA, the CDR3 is TGTGCCAGCAGCTTGGGTTCTAGGGGCGGGAGTTCACCCCTCCACTTT.